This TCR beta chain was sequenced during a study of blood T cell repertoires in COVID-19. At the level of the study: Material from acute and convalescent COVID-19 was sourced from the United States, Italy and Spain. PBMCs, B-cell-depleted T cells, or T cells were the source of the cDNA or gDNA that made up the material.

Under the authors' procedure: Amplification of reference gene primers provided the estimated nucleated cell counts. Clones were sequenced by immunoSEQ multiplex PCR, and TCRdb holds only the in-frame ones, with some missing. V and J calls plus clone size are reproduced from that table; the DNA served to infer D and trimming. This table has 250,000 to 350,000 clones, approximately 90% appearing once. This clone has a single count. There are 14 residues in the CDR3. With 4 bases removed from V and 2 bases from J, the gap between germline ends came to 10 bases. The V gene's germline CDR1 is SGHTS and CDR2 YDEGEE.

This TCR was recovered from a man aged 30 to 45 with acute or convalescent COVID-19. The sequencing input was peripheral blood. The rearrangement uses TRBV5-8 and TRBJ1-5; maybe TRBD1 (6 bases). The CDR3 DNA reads TGTGCCAGCAGCCCTCGGACAGGCAATCAGCCCCAGCATTTT. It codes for CASSPRTGNQPQHF.